Below are 5 T cell receptor beta chains sequenced from a single sample in a study of T-cell memory formation after mild COVID-19. TCRdb redid the calling of the 5' RACE reads with MiXCR, one entry per CDR3 protein. In the table there are under 150,000 distinct CDR3 sequences, 22% of which are singletons. Sequenced input: PBMCs or a T cell subset sorted from them (not recorded which). The receptors were sampled from a man aged 18 to 30 who had mild COVID-19 (a few samples of this study predate the infection). Cell type and time point are not known.

The chain employs TRBV7-8 and TRBJ1-6; TRBD1 matches at 8 bases. The CDR3 is 17 residues long. Looked up from germline, CDR1 is SGHVS and CDR2 is FQNEAQ. V gave up 1 base and J gave up 1 base; unmatched junction bases: 3. CDR3 coding DNA: TGTGCCAGCAGCTTAGGACAGGGGAATTCCTATAATTCACCCCTCCACTTT. Residues: CASSLGQGNSYNSPLHF.

There are a few counts of this clonotype. The chain recombines TRBV15 with TRBJ2-1; D is undetermined. CDR3 length: 12 amino acids. Germline V CDR1 and CDR2: LNHNV, YYDKDF (reference sequence). Trimming stripped 3 bases from V and 4 bases from J, with 4 bases between. The CDR3 sequence is CATSRFYNEQFF. The CDR3 DNA follows: TGTGCCACCAGCAGGTTTTACAATGAGCAGTTCTTC.

This clonotype was counted between two and nine times. V gene TRBV4-3 combines with J gene TRBJ2-3; D is possibly TRBD2 (7 bases). Trimming shortened V by 0 bases and J by 3 bases, and 13 bases separated the two germline ends. Germline V CDR1 and CDR2: LGHNA, YSLEER. CDR3 length: 16 residues. CDR3 nucleotides: TGCGCCAGCAGCCAAGATCGCGCGGGGGCGACAGATACGCAGTATTTT. It codes for CASSQDRAGATDTQYF.

The V call is TRBV7-8, the J call TRBJ1-2, with D maybe TRBD1 (5 bases). This CDR3 contains 13 residues. Trimming removed 3 bases from V and 8 bases from J, with 13 bases in between. Per the germline V gene, CDR1 is SGHVS and CDR2 is FQNEAQ. The CDR3 DNA reads TGTGCCAGCAGCTTGGGGCCGGAAGCCGGCTACACCTTC. This encodes CASSLGPEAGYTF. Full variable domain (rest looked up from reference TRBV7-8 and TRBJ1-2): GAGVSQSPRYKVAKRGQDVALRCDPISGHVSLFWYQQALGQGPEFLTYFQNEAQLDKSGLPSDRFFAERPEGSVSTLKIQRTQQEDSAVYLCASSLGPEAGYTFGSGTRLTVV.

The chain uses TRBV7-3 and TRBJ2-3; 11 nucleotides line up with TRBD2. This CDR3 contains 15 residues. From germline, CDR1 is SGHTA and CDR2 FQGTGA. Trimming removed 6 bases from V and 2 bases from J; junction bases left unmatched: 4. The CDR3 loop is CASSFSGGATDTQYF. The CDR3, as DNA: TGTGCCAGCAGTTTTAGCGGGGGGGCCACAGATACGCAGTATTTT.